The clone carrying this T cell receptor (beta chain) has a count of ten or more. The antigen remains undetermined. These data originate in a study of T cells in Graves' hyperthyroidism and ophthalmopathy. Germline V gene sequence: CDR1 SGHTA, CDR2 FQGNSA. This CDR3 comprises 15 residues. Trimming removed 4 bases from V and 6 bases from J; junction bases left unmatched: 8. With a duration under 2 months, the hyperthyroidism was newly diagnosed in patients aged 18 to 65. Source material for PBMCs was about 10 ml fresh peripheral blood. Amplification of TCR beta CDR3 regions was performed using RNA transcripts as template. Using the HTBI primer set, a first-round RT-PCR was run on the TCR CDR3. MiXCR was run by TCRdb on the multiplex PCR reads, yielding one entry per CDR3 protein. The data contain some 440,000 distinct CDR3 sequences, around 16% of them singletons. Notes on the study in general: Ophthalmopathy and stable hyperthyroidism were told apart by a 13 V-J model.

Sequenced sample: blood. The sequence was obtained from a woman under 30 with Graves' hyperthyroidism. J is TRBJ1-5 and V is TRBV7-2; the match to TRBD1 covers 8 bases. CDR3 bases: TGTGCCAGCAGCTCTTGGACAGGGATTAGTCAGCCCCAGCATTTT. This translates into CASSSWTGISQPQHF.